The 26 T cell receptor beta chains below all came from one sample that was sequenced in a study of blood T cell repertoires in COVID-19. Here immunoSEQ multiplex PCR was the method, and the copy in TCRdb shows in-frame clones only, minus some. The data contain approximately 35,000 clones, around 88% of them seen just once; the ten biggest clones take up around 6.6%. What was sequenced was peripheral blood. The receptors come from a human donor in a cohort sampled during active COVID-19.

This chain connects TRBV7-9 to TRBJ2-1; D might be TRBD2 (6 bases). CDR3 length: 14 residues. The V end was cut by 5 bases, the J end by 6 bases, with 14 bases between. Germline V gene data show CDR1 as SEHNR and CDR2 as FQNEAQ (reference sequence). In DNA, the CDR3 is TGTGCCAGCAGCCACGGGGGACCGTCCAATGAGCAGTTCTTC. Protein product: CASSHGGPSNEQFF.

The chain couples TRBV2 to TRBJ2-5; D might be TRBD2 (7 bases). This CDR3 spans 14 amino acids. CDR1 and CDR2 (germline): SNHLY, FYNNEI. V was trimmed by 7 bases and J by 1 base, leaving 13 bases between them. CDR3 loop: CASNQGGVQETQYF. CDR3 bases: TGTGCCAGCAACCAAGGGGGGGTCCAAGAGACCCAGTACTTC.

This chain connects TRBV29-1 to TRBJ2-1, with 14 bases fitting TRBD2. Per the germline V gene, CDR1 is SQVTM and CDR2 is ANQGSEA. Trimming removed 6 bases from V and 8 bases from J; junction bases left unmatched: 6. CDR3 length equals 14 residues. CDR3 sequence reads: CSVSTSGRAYEQFF. In DNA, the CDR3 is TGCAGCGTCTCGACTAGCGGGAGGGCCTATGAGCAGTTCTTC.

The J gene is TRBJ2-1, the V gene TRBV11-2; no firm D call. This CDR3 region has 16 residues. Germline V CDR1 and CDR2: SGHAT, FQNNGV. Trimming pared 2 bases from V and 1 base from J, leaving 12 bases between. The CDR3 loop is CASSLYPVPSYNEQFF. CDR3 nucleotide sequence: TGTGCCAGCAGCTTATATCCGGTACCATCCTACAATGAGCAGTTCTTC.

This clone was recorded only once. The chain combines TRBV19 with TRBJ1-6, with 7 bases identical to TRBD1. Germline V gene sequence: CDR1 LNHDA, CDR2 SQIVND (reference sequence). CDR3 size: 15 residues. The J segment lost 3 bases and the V segment lost 8 bases, leaving 7 bases of the junction unmatched. The CDR3, as DNA: TGTGCCAGTGTTAAGGGGGCTTTCTATAATTCACCCCTCCACTTT. It yields the protein CASVKGAFYNSPLHF.

The chain has TRBV6-2 or TRBV6-3 and TRBJ1-6, with unresolved D. V was clipped by 5 bases and J by 7 bases, with 6 bases between them. The germline V gene has CDR1 MNHEY and CDR2 SVGEGT. The length of the CDR3 is 12 residues. CDR3 DNA sequence: TGTGCCAGCAGTCGAGGGAATTCACCCCTCCACTTT. It specifies CASSRGNSPLHF.

The V gene is TRBV12-3 or TRBV12-4, the J gene TRBJ1-1; D call uncertain. V gave up 8 bases and J gave up 1 base, with 5 bases separating them. This CDR3 is 11 amino acids long. CDR3 sequence: CASGPNTEAFF. The CDR3 region has the DNA TGTGCCAGCGGGCCGAACACTGAAGCTTTCTTT.

The rearrangement uses TRBV10-1 and TRBJ2-4; 9 bases fit TRBD2. The CDR3 sequence is 14 residues long. With 3 bases clipped from V and 6 bases from J, the junction kept 3 bases outside the gene matches. Germline V lookup: CDR1 WNHNN, CDR2 SYGVQD (reference sequence). As DNA, the CDR3 is TGCGCCAGCAGTGACGGACTAGCGTTAAACATTCAGTACTTC. This translates into CASSDGLALNIQYF.

The CDR3 region is CASSIDFVLCGANEQFF. The CDR3 nucleotides are TGTGCCAGTAGTATAGATTTTGTACTTTGTGGGGCCAATGAGCAGTTCTTC. The chain employs TRBV19 and TRBJ2-1; weak D call: TRBD1 (5 bases). V was clipped by 0 bases and J by 6 bases, with 18 bases between them. The CDR3 length is 17 residues. Germline V gives CDR1 LNHDA, CDR2 SQIVND (reference sequence).

V and J are TRBV6-6 and TRBJ1-1; 9 bases are shared with TRBD1. Germline V gives CDR1 MNHNY, CDR2 SVGAGI (reference sequence). The V gene end was trimmed by 7 bases and the J gene end by 3 bases; junction bases not matched to a gene: 6. This CDR3 is built from 14 residues. CDR3: CASILDRGDTEAFF. CDR3 nucleotide sequence: TGTGCCAGCATTTTAGACAGGGGGGACACTGAAGCTTTCTTT.

This chain joins TRBV10-3 and TRBJ2-1, with 13 nucleotides matching TRBD2. Looked up from germline, CDR1 is ENHRY and CDR2 is SYGVKD. Trimming at V came to 2 bases and at J to 8 bases, leaving 9 bases not matched to a gene. CDR3 length equals 17 residues. CDR3 sequence: CAISELRTSGSGDEQFF. The CDR3 bases are TGTGCCATCAGTGAGCTTAGGACTAGCGGGAGTGGGGATGAGCAGTTCTTC.

V gene TRBV7-9 combines with J gene TRBJ1-5; D gene unclear. Deletions cut 5 bases from V and 3 bases from J, with 5 bases between. This CDR3 spans 12 amino acids. Germline V gene data show CDR1 as SEHNR and CDR2 as FQNEAQ (reference sequence). The CDR3 sequence: CASSEDNQPQHF. In nucleotides, the CDR3 is TGTGCCAGCAGCGAGGACAATCAGCCCCAGCATTTT.

V and J are TRBV27 and TRBJ2-7, with 9 bases that match TRBD1. From germline, CDR1 is MNHEY and CDR2 SMNVEV (reference sequence). Trimming cost V 7 bases and J 2 bases; bases outside gene matches: 9. This CDR3 has 15 residues. The CDR3 bases are TGTGCCAGCACACCCTCACAGGGGGCGCCCTACGAGCAGTACTTC. Protein: CASTPSQGAPYEQYF.

The CDR3 nucleotides are TGTGCCAGCAGGGATGGGACAGCTTGGGGCACTGAAGCTTTCTTT. This gives the protein CASRDGTAWGTEAFF. V usage is TRBV2 and J usage is TRBJ1-1; 7 bases map to TRBD1. The trim removed 6 bases at V and 4 bases at J, leaving 11 bases unmatched. Per the germline V gene, CDR1 is SNHLY and CDR2 is FYNNEI. This CDR3 comprises 15 residues.

The chain links TRBV3-1 (or the pseudogene TRBV3-2) to TRBJ2-7; 11 bases are a match to TRBD1. The V gene's germline CDR1 is LGHDT and CDR2 YNNKEL (reference sequence). V shed 2 bases and J 6 bases; nucleotides not matched to a gene: 9. CDR3 length: 16 amino acids. CDR3 amino acids: CASSQRGGQGALEQYF. The CDR3 DNA sequence: TGTGCCAGCAGCCAAAGGGGAGGACAGGGGGCGCTCGAGCAGTACTTC.

Here the CDR3 reads CASSPTLGLVYGEQFF. For the CDR3, the DNA is TGTGCCAGCAGCCCTACCCTGGGGCTAGTGTACGGTGAGCAGTTCTTC. The J gene is TRBJ2-1, the V gene TRBV9, with a possible D match to TRBD1 (5 bases). Trimming took 4 bases from V and 9 from J, leaving 23 bases between them. The CDR3 runs to 16 residues. CDR1 SGDLS and CDR2 YYNGEE come from the germline V gene. The whole variable domain, remainder taken from reference TRBV9 and TRBJ2-1, is DSGVTQTPKHLITATGQRVTLRCSPRSGDLSVYWYQQSLDQGLQFLIQYYNGEERAKGNILERFSAQQFPDLHSELNLSSLELGDSALYFCASSPTLGLVYGEQFFGPGTRLTVL.

J is TRBJ1-1 and V is TRBV7-8; TRBD1 is a possible D gene (5 bases). V was shortened by 3 bases and J by 11 bases, with 22 bases between the two germline ends. The CDR3 is 15 amino acids. Per germline, CDR1 SGHVS and CDR2 FQNEAQ. The CDR3 loop is CASSLSGQSLGGAFF. For the CDR3, the DNA is TGTGCCAGCAGCTTGTCCGGTCAAAGCCTGGGGGGGGCTTTCTTT.

This chain uses TRBV11-2 with TRBJ2-1, with 10 positions matching TRBD2. The CDR3 consists of 15 residues. Germline CDR1 and CDR2: SGHAT and FQNNGV. After removal of 5 bases from V and 4 bases from J, the junction contained 5 bases not matched to a gene. The CDR3 spells CASSLLAGEYNEQFF. CDR3 nucleotide sequence: TGTGCCAGCAGCCTCCTAGCGGGGGAATACAATGAGCAGTTCTTC.

This chain uses TRBV6-1 with TRBJ1-4; no definite D call. Deletions cut 4 bases from V and 6 bases from J, with 18 bases between. The CDR3 covers 16 residues. Germline CDR1 and CDR2: MNHNS and SASEGT. This chain's CDR3 is CASSVPNLHGYEKLFF. The DNA for the CDR3 is TGTGCCAGCAGTGTCCCCAACCTGCACGGTTATGAAAAACTGTTTTTT.

The chain has TRBV25-1 and TRBJ1-2; no firm D call. V was cut by 8 bases and J by 5 bases, with 6 bases left in between. CDR1 MGHDK and CDR2 SYGVNS come from the germline V gene. The CDR3 length is 10 residues. This CDR3 reads CASEGYGYTF. DNA for the CDR3: TGTGCCAGCGAGGGTTATGGCTACACCTTC.

The chain combines TRBV27 with TRBJ2-1; D is unclear. The CDR3 is 12 residues long. Per the germline V gene, CDR1 is MNHEY and CDR2 is SMNVEV (reference sequence). Trimming left V 3 bases short and J 9 bases short, with 9 bases between. The CDR3 DNA is TGTGCCAGCAGTTTCCCCGGTCGTGAGCAGTTCTTC. This gives the protein CASSFPGREQFF.

The rearrangement links TRBV11-3 to TRBJ2-2; D not resolved. V lost 1 base, J lost 4 bases, and 10 bases lay in between. Germline lookup yields CDR1 SGHNT and CDR2 YENEEA. The CDR3 loop spans 15 amino acids. The CDR3 is CASSLGSLVTGELFF. DNA for the CDR3: TGTGCCAGCAGCTTAGGGTCCCTAGTCACCGGGGAGCTGTTTTTT.

The chain couples TRBV24-1 to TRBJ2-1, with 12 bases fitting TRBD2. The CDR3 consists of 16 residues. Germline values: CDR1 KGHDR, CDR2 SFDVKD. The J segment lost 3 bases and the V segment lost 9 bases, leaving 8 bases of the junction unmatched. CDR3 sequence (DNA): TGTGCCACCGGACTAGCGGGGCTGCGTGGCTACAATGAGCAGTTCTTC. This sequence encodes CATGLAGLRGYNEQFF.

J is TRBJ1-5 and V is TRBV7-2, with a tentative D call TRBD1 (5 bases). The V and J ends lost 0 bases and 2 bases respectively, with 14 bases between them. The CDR3 length is 17 residues. Germline lookup yields CDR1 SGHTA and CDR2 FQGNSA. The chain's CDR3 is CASSLALGGAGNQPQHF. CDR3 DNA sequence: TGTGCCAGCAGCTTAGCGTTAGGAGGGGCGGGCAATCAGCCCCAGCATTTT. The full variable domain, with the rest looked up from reference TRBV7-2 and TRBJ1-5, is GAGVSQSPSNKVTEKGKDVELRCDPISGHTALYWYRQSLGQGLEFLIYFQGNSAPDKSGLPSDRFSAERTGGSVSTLTIQRTQQEDSAVYLCASSLALGGAGNQPQHFGDGTRLSIL.

For the CDR3, the DNA is TGCAGTGCTAGTTTCAGACAGTCCCGCAGGGAGCAGTTCTTC. Its translation: CSASFRQSRREQFF. The gene calls are TRBV20-1 and TRBJ2-1; maybe TRBD1 (5 bases). The CDR3 contains 14 residues. Trimming left V 3 bases short and J 10 bases short, with 19 bases between. Germline lookup yields CDR1 DFQATT and CDR2 SNEGSKA (reference sequence).

The chain employs TRBV9 and TRBJ2-3; D is possibly TRBD2 (6 bases). The V gene's germline CDR1 is SGDLS and CDR2 YYNGEE. Trimming cost V 1 base and J 0 bases, with 9 bases left between them. The CDR3 has 15 amino acids. CDR3 nucleotide sequence: TGTGCCAGCAGCGTAAGCGGGCCTAGCACAGATACGCAGTATTTT. Translation: CASSVSGPSTDTQYF. Full variable domain (missing parts from reference TRBV9 and TRBJ2-3): DSGVTQTPKHLITATGQRVTLRCSPRSGDLSVYWYQQSLDQGLQFLIQYYNGEERAKGNILERFSAQQFPDLHSELNLSSLELGDSALYFCASSVSGPSTDTQYFGPGTRLTVL.